These 9 T cell receptor beta chains were sequenced from one sample in a study of blood T cells in healthy people across ages. Then a second PCR, running roughly 7 to 11 cycles, was carried out with a sample-barcoded 5' primer and a J-beta primer mix. TCRdb re-called the 5' RACE reads through MiXCR, storing one row per CDR3 protein. The table includes around 750,000 distinct CDR3 sequences, 53% detected once. Sequencing input: blood. These receptor sequences come from an older man in good health.

The rearrangement uses TRBV4-2 and TRBJ2-3, with 8 bases that match TRBD1. The CDR3 loop spans 13 amino acids. Germline CDR1 reads LGHNA; CDR2 reads YNFKEQ. V lost 1 base, J lost 14 bases, and 8 bases stayed unmatched. CDR3 sequence (DNA): TGTGCCAGCAGCCAAGTCGGGTCTACAGGGGGGTATTTT. Amino acid sequence: CASSQVGSTGGYF.

V gene TRBV7-2 combines with J gene TRBJ2-1, with D uncertain. CDR1 and CDR2 from the germline V gene are SGHTA and FQGNSA. The CDR3 runs 15 residues. The ends were cut back, 3 bases at V and 0 bases at J, with 9 bases in the middle. The CDR3 protein is CASSLDVVSYNEQFF. The DNA of the CDR3 is TGTGCCAGCAGCTTGGATGTAGTCTCCTACAATGAGCAGTTCTTC. The full variable domain, completed using reference TRBV7-2 and TRBJ2-1, is GAGVSQSPSNKVTEKGKDVELRCDPISGHTALYWYRQSLGQGLEFLIYFQGNSAPDKSGLPSDRFSAERTGGSVSTLTIQRTQQEDSAVYLCASSLDVVSYNEQFFGPGTRLTVL.

CDR3 amino acids: CASRHTSGTGSNTEAFF. The CDR3 region has the DNA TGTGCCAGCAGGCATACCTCCGGGACAGGGTCGAACACTGAAGCTTTCTTT. The rearrangement uses TRBV25-1 and TRBJ1-1; TRBD1 agrees at 9 bases. The CDR3 spans 17 residues. Looked up from germline, CDR1 is MGHDK and CDR2 is SYGVNS. The V segment lost 6 bases and the J segment 1 base; nucleotides outside the gene matches: 12. Combining the CDR3 with reference TRBV25-1 and TRBJ1-1 gives the whole variable domain EADIYQTPRYLVIGTGKKITLECSQTMGHDKMYWYQQDPGMELHLIHYSYGVNSTEKGDLSSESTVSRIRTEHFPLTLESARPSHTSQYLCASRHTSGTGSNTEAFFGQGTRLTVV.

The chain carries TRBV20-1 and TRBJ2-1; 9 bases fit TRBD2. V was clipped by 3 bases and J by 2 bases; unmatched bases: 11. The germline V gene encodes CDR1 DFQATT and CDR2 SNEGSKA (reference sequence). The CDR3 is 17 residues long. CDR3 in DNA: TGCAGTGCTAGCGGTCGGGCAATAGCGGGGGCCTACAATGAGCAGTTCTTC. Translated, it gives CSASGRAIAGAYNEQFF.

The chain links TRBV15 to TRBJ2-3; tentatively, D is TRBD2 (5 bases). The germline gives CDR1 LNHNV, CDR2 YYDKDF (reference sequence). V lost 0 bases, J lost 1 base, and 8 bases lay in between. The CDR3 loop spans 15 amino acids. The CDR3 loop reads CATSRDGSRTDTQYF. The CDR3 DNA is TGTGCCACCAGCAGAGATGGGAGCCGCACAGATACGCAGTATTTT. Full variable domain (missing parts from reference TRBV15 and TRBJ2-3): DAMVIQNPRYQVTQFGKPVTLSCSQTLNHNVMYWYQQKSSQAPKLLFHYYDKDFNNEADTPDNFQSRRPNTSFCFLDIRSPGLGDTAMYLCATSRDGSRTDTQYFGPGTRLTVL.

This clonotype turned up a few times. The chain uses TRBV27 and TRBJ2-1; D is unresolved. The CDR3 sequence is 13 residues long. Germline CDR1 reads MNHEY; CDR2 reads SMNVEV (reference sequence). The ends were cut back, 3 bases at V and 6 bases at J, with 9 bases in the middle. CDR3 coding DNA: TGTGCCAGCAGTTTGTTCCGCCCCAATGAGCAGTTCTTC. This encodes CASSLFRPNEQFF.

The genes are TRBV7-3 and TRBJ2-1; the D gene is possibly TRBD2 (6 bases). CDR1 is SGHTA and CDR2 is FQGTGA in the germline V gene. The CDR3 extends over 14 amino acids. The germline V and J ends were trimmed by 1 base and 9 bases, with 13 bases remaining between them. The CDR3 bases are TGTGCCAGCAGCTTAATGCGGCAGGGAGGTGAGCAGTTCTTC. Residues: CASSLMRQGGEQFF.

This clonotype appeared a few times. The chain uses TRBV20-1 and TRBJ2-5, with TRBD2 identical over 12 bases. Judging by the DNA end, TRBJ2-7 fits better; the J call may be wrong. Per the germline V gene, CDR1 is DFQATT and CDR2 is SNEGSKA (reference sequence). CDR3 length: 15 amino acids. The CDR3 region has the DNA TGCAGTGCTACCCGTAGGACTAGCGGGAAACTCGAGCAGTACTTC. Translation: CSATRRTSGKLEQYF.

The genes are TRBV25-1 and TRBJ2-1; tentatively, D is TRBD1 (6 bases). CDR1 and CDR2 from the germline V gene are MGHDK and SYGVNS. The V and J ends lost 1 base and 12 bases respectively, with 10 bases between them. The CDR3 sequence is 12 residues long. The CDR3 is CASSEFSRGQFF. In DNA form, the CDR3 reads TGTGCCAGCAGTGAATTCTCCAGGGGGCAGTTCTTC.